In this sample, the clone carrying this T cell receptor beta chain turned up once. The CDR3 is 12 amino acids. Germline CDR1 is SQVTM and CDR2 is ANQGSEA. V lost 3 bases, J lost 9 bases, and 5 bases stayed unmatched. The CD8+ and CD4+ T cells were negatively isolated, with the TEMRA cells enriched by FACS. The entry originates in a study of CD8 T cells in Susac syndrome. With random hexamers, 0.5 to 1 ug RNA was reverse transcribed. TCRdb re-analysed the immunoSEQ multiplex PCR reads in MiXCR, keeping a single row per CDR3 protein. The profile shows 150,000 to 160,000 distinct CDR3 sequences, less than 97% of them singletons.

The TCR originated in a human donor with multiple sclerosis. The rearrangement links TRBV29-1 to TRBJ2-1; 7 bases are shared with TRBD1. Sequencing was done on a sample of CD8+ T cells from PBMCs. In DNA, the CDR3 is TGCAGCGTTGAGGACAGGCTAAGTGAGCAGTTCTTC. Translation: CSVEDRLSEQFF.